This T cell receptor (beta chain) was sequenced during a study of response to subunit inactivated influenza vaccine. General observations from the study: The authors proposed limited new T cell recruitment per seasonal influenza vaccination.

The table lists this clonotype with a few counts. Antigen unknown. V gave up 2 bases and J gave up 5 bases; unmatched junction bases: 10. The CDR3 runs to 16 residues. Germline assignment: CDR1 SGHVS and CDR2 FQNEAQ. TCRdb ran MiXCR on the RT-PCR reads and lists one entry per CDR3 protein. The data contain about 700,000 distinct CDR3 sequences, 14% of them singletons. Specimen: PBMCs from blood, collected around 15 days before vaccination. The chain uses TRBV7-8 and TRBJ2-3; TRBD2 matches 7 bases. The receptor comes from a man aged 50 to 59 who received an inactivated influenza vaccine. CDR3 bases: TGTGCCAGCAGCTTACAGACTAGCTGGAGTGGAGATACGCAGTATTTT. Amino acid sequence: CASSLQTSWSGDTQYF.